A single sample gave rise to the 31 T cell receptor beta chains below, sequenced in a study of blood T cell repertoires in COVID-19. Libraries were prepared by immunoSEQ multiplex PCR; TCRdb keeps only in-frame clonotypes and omits some of them. The sample carries around 130,000 clones, 84% recorded once. Source material: peripheral blood. These receptors all come from a man aged 25 to 45 with COVID-19, enrolled during active disease.

This chain joins TRBV28 and TRBJ1-3; D is possibly TRBD1 (6 bases). The CDR3 runs 14 residues. The germline gives CDR1 MDHEN, CDR2 SYDVKM. Between the trimmed V and J ends, which lost 2 bases and 7 bases, there was a span of 12 bases. The CDR3 DNA reads as TGTGCCAGCAGTTTAGGGGGGGCCCTTAACACCATATATTTT. Translated, it gives CASSLGGALNTIYF.

The chain combines TRBV14 with TRBJ2-1; D is possibly TRBD2 (5 bases). V lost 5 bases and J lost 4, with 12 bases in between. This CDR3 has 14 amino acids. Germline CDR1 and CDR2: SGHDN and FVKESK. CDR3 region: CASSLSSVYNEQFF. As DNA, the CDR3 is TGTGCCAGCAGCTTGAGTAGCGTGTACAATGAGCAGTTCTTC.

CDR3 DNA: TGTGCCAGCAGCAAAATAGGGGGAGGGAGGGACAATGAGCAGTTCTTC. Encoded protein: CASSKIGGGRDNEQFF. This chain joins TRBV28 and TRBJ2-1; TRBD2 might be the D (7 bases). Germline V gives CDR1 MDHEN, CDR2 SYDVKM. V dropped 6 bases and J dropped 5 bases, with 20 bases sitting between them. This CDR3 contains 16 residues.

This chain connects TRBV12-3 or TRBV12-4 to TRBJ1-2; D is undetermined. Trimming stripped 6 bases from V and 2 bases from J, with 10 bases between. The CDR3 length is 13 residues. The CDR3 nucleotides are TGTGCCAGCAGCCTACTTATCAACTATGGCTACACCTTC. It is translated as CASSLLINYGYTF.

This clone appeared a single time. The genes are TRBV9 and TRBJ1-6; 8 nucleotides align to TRBD1. This CDR3 has 15 residues. The V gene's germline CDR1 is SGDLS and CDR2 YYNGEE. V dropped 3 bases and J dropped 7; count of bases not matched to a gene: 6. Here the CDR3 DNA reads TGTGCCAGCAGCGCTCGGACAGGGAGAAATTCACCCCTCCACTTT. Protein sequence: CASSARTGRNSPLHF.

CDR3 sequence (DNA): TGTGCCAGCAGTCTAACAGGGTATAATTCACCCCTCCACTTT. Translation gives CASSLTGYNSPLHF. The rearrangement uses TRBV28 and TRBJ1-6; perhaps TRBD1 as D (6 bases). V shed 5 bases and J shed 4 bases, with 9 bases lying between them. In germline, CDR1 is MDHEN, CDR2 SYDVKM. This CDR3 region has 14 residues.

The table lists this clone with a few counts. The rearrangement joins TRBV19 to TRBJ1-6; 8 bases align to TRBD1. J lost 7 bases, V lost 4 bases, and 3 bases had no gene match. The CDR3 has 14 residues. The V gene's germline CDR1 is LNHDA and CDR2 SQIVND (reference sequence). The CDR3: CASSRGTGNSPLHF. Written as DNA, the CDR3 is TGTGCCAGTAGTAGGGGGACAGGAAATTCACCCCTCCACTTT.

The V and J genes are TRBV9 and TRBJ2-7; TRBD2 might be the D (6 bases). V was pared by 2 bases and J by 3 bases, with 12 bases between. The V gene's germline CDR1 is SGDLS and CDR2 YYNGEE. This CDR3 comprises 14 residues. The CDR3 coding sequence is TGTGCCAGCAGCGTTACCCCGGAGGGCTACGAGCAGTACTTC. Its translation: CASSVTPEGYEQYF.

The chain uses TRBV6-2 or TRBV6-3 and TRBJ2-2, with D possibly matching TRBD2 (5 bases). Trimming stripped 0 bases from V and 6 bases from J, with 8 bases between. CDR1 is MNHEY, CDR2 SVGEGT, per germline. The CDR3 is made up of 14 amino acids. CDR3: CASSYSRVAGELFF. CDR3 DNA sequence: TGTGCCAGCAGTTACTCGAGGGTGGCCGGGGAGCTGTTTTTT.

The chain combines TRBV9 with TRBJ1-1; D may be TRBD1 (6 bases). The germline gives CDR1 SGDLS, CDR2 YYNGEE. The V end was cut by 0 bases, the J end by 0 bases, with 15 bases between. The CDR3 extends over 17 amino acids. The CDR3 loop is CASSVASGTNLNTEAFF. In nucleotides, the CDR3 is TGTGCCAGCAGCGTAGCGAGCGGGACAAACTTGAACACTGAAGCTTTCTTT.

V usage is TRBV28 and J usage is TRBJ1-1; 7 nucleotides line up with TRBD1. This CDR3 has 15 amino acids. The V gene's germline CDR1 is MDHEN and CDR2 SYDVKM. V shed 4 bases and J 0 bases; nucleotides not matched to a gene: 5. The DNA for the CDR3 is TGTGCCAGCAGTTCAGGGGGACCGGTGAACACTGAAGCTTTCTTT. It codes for CASSSGGPVNTEAFF.

This sequence joins TRBV28 and TRBJ1-1; possible D gene TRBD1, 5 bases. V was pared by 2 bases and J by 4 bases, with 11 bases between. The length of the CDR3 is 14 residues. Germline-derived CDR1 and CDR2 are MDHEN and SYDVKM. In nucleotides, the CDR3 is TGTGCCAGCAGTTTAACCAGGGCTGGCACTGAAGCTTTCTTT. Its translation is CASSLTRAGTEAFF.

This clone was detected only once. The genes are TRBV9 and TRBJ2-7; D might be TRBD2 (6 bases). CDR3 length: 15 amino acids. Germline V gives CDR1 SGDLS, CDR2 YYNGEE. V lost 0 bases to trimming and J lost 5 bases, with 15 bases between them. Written as DNA, the CDR3 is TGTGCCAGCAGCGTAGACGAGGAGCGGGTCGACGAGCAGTACTTC. Protein sequence: CASSVDEERVDEQYF.

V is TRBV29-1 and J is TRBJ2-7; TRBD2 aligns across 8 bases. The CDR3 loop spans 14 amino acids. Germline V CDR1 and CDR2: SQVTM, ANQGSEA. Losses at the gene ends were 1 base for V and 1 base for J; bases not matched to a gene: 3. The CDR3: CSVEGGRLSYEQYF. In DNA form, the CDR3 reads TGCAGCGTTGAAGGCGGGAGGCTTTCCTACGAGCAGTACTTC.

The chain carries TRBV9 and TRBJ1-2; D may be TRBD1 (6 bases). CDR1 and CDR2 from the germline V gene are SGDLS and YYNGEE. V gave up 4 bases and J gave up 6 bases, with 7 bases separating them. This CDR3 comprises 11 residues. The CDR3, as DNA: TGTGCCAGCAGCCCAGGGGATGGCTACACCTTC. Translated: CASSPGDGYTF. Filled out from reference TRBV9 and TRBJ1-2, the complete variable domain reads DSGVTQTPKHLITATGQRVTLRCSPRSGDLSVYWYQQSLDQGLQFLIQYYNGEERAKGNILERFSAQQFPDLHSELNLSSLELGDSALYFCASSPGDGYTFGSGTRLTVV.

The J gene is TRBJ2-3, the V gene TRBV30; a weak D match, TRBD1 (6 bases). V shed 7 bases and J shed 3 bases, with 11 bases lying between them. The V gene's germline CDR1 is GTSNPN and CDR2 SVGIG (reference sequence). The CDR3 is 12 residues long. The CDR3 sequence is CAFRTATDTQYF. The CDR3 DNA reads as TGTGCCTTCCGGACAGCTACAGATACGCAGTATTTT.

V usage is TRBV5-4 and J usage is TRBJ2-1; unclear D gene. The ends were cut back, 0 bases at V and 8 bases at J, with 9 bases in the middle. This CDR3 contains 13 residues. The germline gives CDR1 SGHNT, CDR2 YYREEE (reference sequence). The CDR3 reads CASSLEPRYEQFF. The CDR3 nucleotides are TGTGCCAGCAGCTTGGAACCGCGATATGAGCAGTTCTTC.

V and J are TRBV5-5 and TRBJ1-6; 7 bases are a match to TRBD1. From germline, CDR1 is SGHKS and CDR2 YYEKEE (reference sequence). The CDR3 spans 17 residues. Trimming cost V 0 bases and J 5 bases; bases outside gene matches: 8. This CDR3 is CASSLAPTGIHNSPLHF. CDR3 sequence (DNA): TGTGCCAGCAGCTTGGCCCCGACAGGGATCCATAATTCACCCCTCCACTTT.

V and J are TRBV19 and TRBJ2-7; TRBD2 agrees at 7 bases. The CDR3 runs to 16 residues. Trimming cost V 6 bases and J 3 bases; bases outside gene matches: 14. CDR1 is LNHDA, CDR2 SQIVND, per germline (reference sequence). The CDR3 nucleotides read TGTGCCAGTAGCCCCAGAGGGAGGGCCCTCGACTACGAGCAGTACTTC. This translates into CASSPRGRALDYEQYF.

The V call is TRBV6-5, the J call TRBJ2-1; 7 nucleotides agree with TRBD1. With 6 bases clipped from V and 0 bases from J, the junction kept 5 bases outside the gene matches. The germline V gene has CDR1 MNHEY and CDR2 SVGAGI. The CDR3 is made up of 15 amino acids. CDR3 in DNA: TGTGCCAGCAGCCTCCGGGACAGCTCCTACAATGAGCAGTTCTTC. It specifies CASSLRDSSYNEQFF.

J is TRBJ1-1 and V is TRBV5-1, with D maybe TRBD1 (6 bases). Germline V gene data show CDR1 as SGHRS and CDR2 as YFSETQ. The CDR3 consists of 15 residues. V shed 4 bases and J shed 4 bases, with 17 bases lying between them. The CDR3 DNA sequence: TGCGCCAGCAGCCCTCCCCTACAGGGCCCCACTGAAGCTTTCTTT. This sequence encodes CASSPPLQGPTEAFF. The entire variable domain, with the rest obtained from reference TRBV5-1 and TRBJ1-1, is as follows: KAGVTQTPRYLIKTRGQQVTLSCSPISGHRSVSWYQQTPGQGLQFLFEYFSETQRNKGNFPGRFSGRQFSNSRSEMNVSTLELGDSALYLCASSPPLQGPTEAFFGQGTRLTVV.

The rearrangement uses TRBV9 and TRBJ2-6, with D perhaps TRBD2 (6 bases). The CDR3 spans 15 residues. Looked up from germline, CDR1 is SGDLS and CDR2 is YYNGEE. V was trimmed by 4 bases and J by 1 base, leaving 9 bases between them. The CDR3 DNA is TGTGCCAGCAGCCCGGGGGTTTCTGGGGCCAACGTCCTGACTTTC. This encodes CASSPGVSGANVLTF.

This clone has more than one count but fewer than ten. The chain is built from TRBV15 and TRBJ2-7; D is perhaps TRBD2 (5 bases). The CDR3 has 15 amino acids. Germline-derived CDR1 and CDR2 are LNHNV and YYDKDF (reference sequence). Trimming stripped 0 bases from V and 2 bases from J, with 11 bases between. The CDR3 protein is CATSRDRGSAYEQYF. As DNA, the CDR3 is TGTGCCACCAGCAGAGATAGAGGGTCCGCCTACGAGCAGTACTTC.

This clone was seen a few times. This chain links TRBV28 with TRBJ2-2; TRBD1 is a possible D gene (6 bases). Germline lookup yields CDR1 MDHEN and CDR2 SYDVKM. The CDR3 loop spans 14 amino acids. With 6 bases removed from V and 7 bases from J, the gap between germline ends came to 15 bases. The CDR3 spells CASRWGQGIGELFF. CDR3 nucleotides: TGTGCCAGCAGATGGGGGCAGGGGATCGGGGAGCTGTTTTTT.

The CDR3 nucleotides read TGTGCCAGCAGCTTAGGTCCGGGGGGCACCGGGGAGCTGTTTTTT. Translated: CASSLGPGGTGELFF. The chain recombines TRBV11-2 with TRBJ2-2, with 7 bases identical to TRBD2. The CDR3 contains 15 residues. Germline V CDR1 and CDR2: SGHAT, FQNNGV. V shed 1 base, J shed 4 bases, and the junction held 3 bases outside the gene matches.

The J gene is TRBJ2-3, the V gene TRBV6-4, with TRBD2 as a possible D gene (6 bases). V was shortened by 4 bases and J by 6 bases, with 11 bases between the two germline ends. The CDR3 is 13 amino acids. In germline, CDR1 is MRHNA, CDR2 SNTAGT. CDR3 protein: CASSAQGGDTQYF. The CDR3 coding sequence is TGTGCCAGCAGTGCCCAGGGAGGCGATACGCAGTATTTT.

The rearrangement joins TRBV5-1 to TRBJ2-4, with D perhaps matching TRBD2 (6 bases). Germline loops: CDR1 SGHRS, CDR2 YFSETQ. The CDR3 has 15 amino acids. Trimming left V 2 bases short and J 3 bases short, with 12 bases between. CDR3 sequence: CASSLTGDFKNIQYF. The CDR3 bases are TGCGCCAGCAGCTTAACGGGAGATTTCAAAAACATTCAGTACTTC.

The count of this clone is one. The rearrangement joins TRBV6-6 to TRBJ1-2; the D is unclear. The CDR3 is made up of 15 amino acids. CDR1 is MNHNY and CDR2 is SVGAGI in the germline V gene (reference sequence). Trimming stripped 1 base from V and 5 bases from J, with 14 bases between. The CDR3 reads CASSYFSGSDYGYTF. The CDR3 coding sequence is TGTGCCAGCAGTTACTTCTCTGGTAGTGATTATGGCTACACCTTC.

The gene calls are TRBV10-2 and TRBJ2-7, with TRBD1 matching over 10 bases. Germline V gene lookup returns CDR1 WSHSY and CDR2 SAAADI. The CDR3 has 15 residues. The V segment lost 7 bases and the J segment 4 bases; nucleotides outside the gene matches: 10. CDR3 residues: CASTQRQGASYEQYF. For the CDR3, the DNA is TGCGCCAGCACCCAGCGACAGGGGGCATCATACGAGCAGTACTTC.

This clone has just one count. V is TRBV6-5 and J is TRBJ2-5; D is unresolved. Trimming took off 7 bases at V and 4 bases at J, with 16 bases between the two ends. The CDR3 is made up of 14 amino acids. Germline loops: CDR1 MNHEY, CDR2 SVGAGI. CDR3 DNA sequence: TGTGCCAGCAAAACCGGGTCGGAAGGAGAGACCCAGTACTTC. This encodes CASKTGSEGETQYF.

The gene calls are TRBV28 and TRBJ1-1; D is uncertain. Germline loops: CDR1 MDHEN, CDR2 SYDVKM. The CDR3 sequence is 11 residues long. The V end was cut by 7 bases, the J end by 5 bases, with 8 bases between. The CDR3 region is CASTTGTEAFF. DNA for the CDR3: TGTGCCAGCACAACGGGGACTGAAGCTTTCTTT.